The clone carrying this T cell receptor (beta chain) was observed once. Its antigen remains unknown. This CDR3 comprises 14 residues. CDR1 and CDR2 (germline): SGHDT, YYEEEE. Trimming stripped 5 bases from V and 4 bases from J, with 15 bases between. Treatment meaning: around 19 received Ad26.COV2.S at low or high dose, single or two shots; five or six received placebo; per-sample allocation not given. The study sampled participants on day 63 after the first vaccine or placebo injection. Assay used: immunoSEQ multiplex PCR; TCRdb lists only in-frame clones, some missing. Altogether 300,000 to 500,000 clones are present, less than 90% being singletons, with the ten largest covering 3.5%. This entry is derived from a study of Ad26.COV2.S vaccination and SARS-CoV-2 variants. Study-wide background: The vaccine Ad26.COV2.S was put into the muscle once, or twice with 56 days between.

Study-level findings and limits: From the TCR breadth and depth analyses, total T cell responses may have been underestimated. Vaccinees reportedly had broad spike-specific CD8+ and CD4+ T cell responses.

Sequences were derived from peripheral blood, sampled in a trial of Ad26.COV2.S vaccine versus placebo. The receptor was derived from a person between 18 and 60 years old who received the Ad26.COV2.S COVID-19 vaccine or a placebo. The J gene is TRBJ1-1, the V gene TRBV5-6; D is uncertain. CDR3 DNA sequence: TGTGCCAGCAGGCCACAAGGAGGCCCCACTGAAGCTTTCTTT. This translates into CASRPQGGPTEAFF. The full variable domain, with the rest looked up from reference TRBV5-6 and TRBJ1-1, is DAGVTQSPTHLIKTRGQQVTLRCSPKSGHDTVSWYQQALGQGPQFIFQYYEEEERQRGNFPDRFSGHQFPNYSSELNVNALLLGDSALYLCASRPQGGPTEAFFGQGTRLTVV.